In this sample, the clone carrying this T cell receptor (beta chain) turned up a few times. The target antigen is unknown. Germline values: CDR1 KGHSH, CDR2 LQKENI. The CDR3 runs to 11 residues. Deletions cut 6 bases from V and 8 bases from J, with 10 bases between. TCRB transcripts that were expressed got sequenced, as all of the isolated RNA had been reverse transcribed. Assay used: immunoSEQ multiplex PCR; TCRdb lists only in-frame clones, some missing. The sample records fewer than 550,000 clones, about 10% being singletons. This record belongs to a study of beta chain features in type 1 diabetes. Notes on the study in general: It was possible that PCR favored shorter templates, equally so in patients and controls.

The sequencing sample was made of naive CD4+ T cells from blood. The chain links TRBV18 to TRBJ1-2; D call uncertain. This receptor was identified in a woman aged 18 to 35 in good health. CDR3 nucleotide sequence: TGTGCCAGCTCTGATTTTCCGGGCTACACCTTC. Amino acid sequence: CASSDFPGYTF.